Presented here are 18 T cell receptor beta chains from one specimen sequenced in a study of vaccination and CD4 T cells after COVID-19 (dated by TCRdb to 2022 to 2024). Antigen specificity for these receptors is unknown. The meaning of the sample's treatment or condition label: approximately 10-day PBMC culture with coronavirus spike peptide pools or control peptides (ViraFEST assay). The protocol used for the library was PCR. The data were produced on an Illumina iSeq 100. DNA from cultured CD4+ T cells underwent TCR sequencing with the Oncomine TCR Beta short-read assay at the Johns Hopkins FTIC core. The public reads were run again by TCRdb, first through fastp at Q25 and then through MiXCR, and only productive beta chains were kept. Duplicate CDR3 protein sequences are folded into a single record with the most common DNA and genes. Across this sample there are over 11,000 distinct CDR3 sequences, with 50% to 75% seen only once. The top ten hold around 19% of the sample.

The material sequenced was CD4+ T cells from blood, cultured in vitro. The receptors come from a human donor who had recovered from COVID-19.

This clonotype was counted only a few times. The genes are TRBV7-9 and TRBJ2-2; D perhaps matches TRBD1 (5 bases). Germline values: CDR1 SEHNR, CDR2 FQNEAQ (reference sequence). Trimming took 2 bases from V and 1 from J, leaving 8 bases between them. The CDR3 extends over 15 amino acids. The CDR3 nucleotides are TGTGCCAGCAGCTTATGGGGCAGGAACACCGGGGAGCTGTTTTTT. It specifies CASSLWGRNTGELFF.

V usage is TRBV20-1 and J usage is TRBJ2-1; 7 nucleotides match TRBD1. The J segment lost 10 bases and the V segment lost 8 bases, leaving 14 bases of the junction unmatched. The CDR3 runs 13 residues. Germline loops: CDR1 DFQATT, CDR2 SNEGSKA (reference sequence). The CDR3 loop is CSILKGAAGEQFF. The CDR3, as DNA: TGCAGTATACTAAAGGGGGCCGCCGGGGAGCAGTTCTTC.

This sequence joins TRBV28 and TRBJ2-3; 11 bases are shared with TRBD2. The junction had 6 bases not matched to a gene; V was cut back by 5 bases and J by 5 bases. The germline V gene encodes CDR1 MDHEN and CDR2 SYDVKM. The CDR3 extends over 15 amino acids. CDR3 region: CASSPLAGGLDTQYF. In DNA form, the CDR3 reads TGTGCCAGCAGTCCTTTAGCGGGAGGGTTAGATACGCAGTATTTT.

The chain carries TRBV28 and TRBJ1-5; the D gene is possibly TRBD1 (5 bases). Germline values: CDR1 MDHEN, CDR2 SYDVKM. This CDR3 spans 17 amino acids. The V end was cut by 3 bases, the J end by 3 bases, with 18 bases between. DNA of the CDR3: TGTGCCAGCAGTTTTGGTCGACAGCATAGCTTCAATCAGCCCCAGCATTTT. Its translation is CASSFGRQHSFNQPQHF.

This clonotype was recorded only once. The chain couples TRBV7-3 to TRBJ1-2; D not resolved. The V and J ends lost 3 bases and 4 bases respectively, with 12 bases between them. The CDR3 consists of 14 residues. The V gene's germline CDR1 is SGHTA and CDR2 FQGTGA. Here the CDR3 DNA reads TGTGCCAGCAGCTTCGGACCCGAGGCCTATGGCTACACCTTC. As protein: CASSFGPEAYGYTF.

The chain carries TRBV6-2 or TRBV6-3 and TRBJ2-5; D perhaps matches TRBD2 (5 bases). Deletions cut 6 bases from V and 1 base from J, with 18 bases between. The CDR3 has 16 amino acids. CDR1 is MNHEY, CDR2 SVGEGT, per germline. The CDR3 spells CASRPRGSAFQETQYF. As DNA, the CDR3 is TGTGCCAGCAGACCCCGGGGTAGCGCCTTCCAAGAGACCCAGTACTTC.

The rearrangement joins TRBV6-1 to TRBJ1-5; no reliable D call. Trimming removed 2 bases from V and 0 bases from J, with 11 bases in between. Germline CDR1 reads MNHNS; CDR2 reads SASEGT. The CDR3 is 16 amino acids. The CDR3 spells CASSERIDYSNQPQHF. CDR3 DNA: TGTGCCAGCAGTGAAAGGATAGATTATAGCAATCAGCCCCAGCATTTT.

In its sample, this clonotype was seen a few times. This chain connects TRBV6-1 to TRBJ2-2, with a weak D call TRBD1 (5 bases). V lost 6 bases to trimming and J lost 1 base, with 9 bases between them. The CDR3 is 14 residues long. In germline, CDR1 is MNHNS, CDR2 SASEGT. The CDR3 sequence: CASRTAMNTGELFF. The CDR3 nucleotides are TGTGCCAGCAGGACAGCCATGAACACCGGGGAGCTGTTTTTT.

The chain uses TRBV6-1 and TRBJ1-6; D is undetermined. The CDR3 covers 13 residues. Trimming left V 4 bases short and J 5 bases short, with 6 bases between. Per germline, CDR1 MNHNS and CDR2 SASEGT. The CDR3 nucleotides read TGTGCCAGCAGTGTATTGGATAATTCACCCCTCCACTTT. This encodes CASSVLDNSPLHF.

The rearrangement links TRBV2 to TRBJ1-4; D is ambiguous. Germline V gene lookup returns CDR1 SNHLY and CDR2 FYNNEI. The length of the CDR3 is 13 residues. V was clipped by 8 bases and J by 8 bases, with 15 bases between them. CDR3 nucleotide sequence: TGTGCCAGCCGCGATCCCTTCGGCGAAAAACTGTTTTTT. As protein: CASRDPFGEKLFF.

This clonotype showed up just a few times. The chain's CDR3 is CASSRDILGSYGYTF. DNA for the CDR3: TGTGCCAGCAGCAGGGACATTTTGGGGAGCTATGGCTACACCTTC. The V and J genes are TRBV6-1 and TRBJ1-2; TRBD1 might be the D (6 bases). Trimming cost V 6 bases and J 4 bases, with 18 bases left between them. The CDR3 has 15 residues. The V gene's germline CDR1 is MNHNS and CDR2 SASEGT.

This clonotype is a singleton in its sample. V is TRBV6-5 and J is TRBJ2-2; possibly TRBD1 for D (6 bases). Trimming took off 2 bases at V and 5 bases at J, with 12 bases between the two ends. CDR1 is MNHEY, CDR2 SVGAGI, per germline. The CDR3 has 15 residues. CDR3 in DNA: TGTGCCAGCAGTTACAGACCAGGGGTGACCGGGGAGCTGTTTTTT. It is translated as CASSYRPGVTGELFF.

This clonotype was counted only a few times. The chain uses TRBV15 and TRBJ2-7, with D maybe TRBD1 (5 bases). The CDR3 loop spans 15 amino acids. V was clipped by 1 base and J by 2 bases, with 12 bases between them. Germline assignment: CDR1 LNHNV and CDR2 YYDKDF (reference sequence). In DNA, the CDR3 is TGTGCCACCAGCAGAGCGGAAGGGGCGACCTACGAGCAGTACTTC. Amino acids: CATSRAEGATYEQYF.

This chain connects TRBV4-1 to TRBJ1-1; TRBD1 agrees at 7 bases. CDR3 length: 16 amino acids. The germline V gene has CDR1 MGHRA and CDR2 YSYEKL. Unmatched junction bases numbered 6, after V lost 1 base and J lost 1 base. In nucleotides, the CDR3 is TGCGCCAGCAGCCAAGGACAGGGAGGCAGGAACACTGAAGCTTTCTTT. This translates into CASSQGQGGRNTEAFF.

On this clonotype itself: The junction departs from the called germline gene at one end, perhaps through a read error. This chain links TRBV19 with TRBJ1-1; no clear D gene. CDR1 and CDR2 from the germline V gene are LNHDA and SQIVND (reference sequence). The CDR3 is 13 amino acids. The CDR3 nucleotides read TGTGTCAGTAGTCGTAGGTCTTTGACTGAAGCTTTCTTT. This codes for CVSSRRSLTEAFF.

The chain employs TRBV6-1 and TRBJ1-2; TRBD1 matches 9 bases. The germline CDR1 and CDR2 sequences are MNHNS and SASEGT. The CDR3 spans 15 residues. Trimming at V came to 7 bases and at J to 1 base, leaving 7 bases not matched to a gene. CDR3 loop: CASTPGTGLNYGYTF. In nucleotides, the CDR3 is TGTGCCAGCACTCCAGGGACAGGGCTTAACTATGGCTACACCTTC.

CDR3 loop: CASSSTSVGELFF. CDR3 DNA sequence: TGTGCCAGTAGTTCGACTAGCGTCGGGGAGCTGTTTTTT. The J gene is TRBJ2-2, the V gene TRBV19; 8 nucleotides line up with TRBD2. Losses at the gene ends were 5 bases for V and 7 bases for J; bases not matched to a gene: 3. The CDR3 consists of 13 residues. Germline V lookup: CDR1 LNHDA, CDR2 SQIVND (reference sequence).

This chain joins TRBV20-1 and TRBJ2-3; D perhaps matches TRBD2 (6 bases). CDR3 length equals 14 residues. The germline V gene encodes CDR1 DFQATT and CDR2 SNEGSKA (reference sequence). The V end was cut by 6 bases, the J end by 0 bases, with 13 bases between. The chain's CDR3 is CSAKTAGSTDTQYF. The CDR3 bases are TGCAGTGCGAAGACGGCGGGGAGCACAGATACGCAGTATTTT.